This T cell receptor (beta chain) derives from a study of T cells in localized non-small cell lung cancer. Generated by immunoSEQ multiplex PCR, the TCRdb table keeps only in-frame clones and is missing some. The sample consists of 4,000 or so clones, 34% of them appearing once. Germline CDR1 reads MNHGY; CDR2 reads SAAAGT. V gave up 5 bases and J gave up 0 bases; unmatched junction bases: 10. CDR3 length: 18 amino acids. The sequence derives from a man aged 40 to 69 with stage II squamous cell lung carcinoma. Specimen: lung tumor tissue, collected before any cancer treatment. The chain carries TRBV6-8 and TRBJ1-3; 10 bases align to TRBD1. The CDR3 reads CASSGTGVPTISGNTIYF. The CDR3 bases are TGTGCCAGCAGTGGGACAGGGGTCCCCACAATCTCTGGAAACACCATATATTTT.